The 2 T cell receptor beta chains in this list originate from one sample, sequenced in a study of regulatory and conventional T cells in RAG deficiency. The data were produced by immunoSEQ multiplex PCR, yet TCRdb's version contains in-frame clones alone and is incomplete. Among some 30,000 clones listed, about nine tenths were seen once. Another study also made use of these data, one on regulatory T cells. From that study: The PCR used 52 TRBV and 13 TRBJ primers.

The specimen was CD8+ T cells sorted from blood. The source of these receptors is a human donor in good health.

The V gene is TRBV14, the J gene TRBJ2-3, with D unclear. V lost 0 bases to trimming and J lost 0 bases, with 10 bases between them. The CDR3 runs 16 residues. Per the germline V gene, CDR1 is SGHDN and CDR2 is FVKESK. CDR3 sequence: CASSQDQVQSTDTQYF. Written as DNA, the CDR3 is TGTGCCAGCAGCCAAGATCAAGTACAGAGCACAGATACGCAGTATTTT.

This sequence joins TRBV6-1 and TRBJ2-1; tentatively, D is TRBD2 (6 bases). The V gene's germline CDR1 is MNHNS and CDR2 SASEGT. Trimming pared 2 bases from V and 6 bases from J, leaving 14 bases between. This CDR3 is built from 15 residues. In DNA form, the CDR3 reads TGTGCCAGCAGTGAATGGGGAGGACTGGGCAATGAGCAGTTCTTC. Its translation: CASSEWGGLGNEQFF.